This entry concerns a single TCR beta chain. Its antigen is not known. J was trimmed by 7 bases and V by 1 base; bases with no gene match: 2. The CDR3 contains 14 residues. Germline CDR1 is MGHRA and CDR2 is YSYEKL. This sample was taken from a study of CD8+ T cells in alopecia areata. Study summary: Treated individuals took tofacitinib by mouth, 5 to 10 mg twice daily.

Overall study results and limits: For patients receiving tofacitinib, scalp clonality and expanded CD8+ clones among the top 100 significantly decreased. An increase in clonality over normal scalp was evident in lesional scalp, especially alopecia totalis/universalis.

Extraction and reverse transcription of RNA yielded cDNA as the sequencing template. TCRdb's table, derived via immunoSEQ multiplex PCR, lists solely in-frame clones and lacks some. The table includes 120,000 to 150,000 clones, 82% detected once. Treatment described: oral pan-JAK inhibitor, 5-10 mg twice daily. Sequencing used CD8+ T cells sorted from blood, obtained at week 4, from a patient treated with tofacitinib. This TCR was recovered from a human donor with alopecia areata. This chain connects TRBV4-1 to TRBJ1-2; TRBD1 agrees at 11 bases. This CDR3 reads CASSQVGTGGGYTF. The CDR3 DNA sequence: TGCGCCAGCAGCCAAGTAGGGACAGGGGGTGGCTACACCTTC.